This TCR beta chain emerged from a study of spatial heterogeneity in lung cancer. Study-wide background: Beta-chain sequences consistently outnumbered alpha-chain sequences in detection. On average, each unique TCR and UMI combination appeared more than ten times in raw reads.

V lost 6 bases to trimming and J lost 4 bases, with 20 bases between them. This CDR3 contains 15 residues. Per the germline V gene, CDR1 is SQVTM and CDR2 is ANQGSEA. Unique molecular identifiers tagged every individual TCR cDNA molecule. TCRdb reprocessed the 5' RACE reads with MiXCR, giving one entry per CDR3 protein. The sample gives almost 3,000 distinct CDR3 sequences, roughly an eighth of which show up once; more than 35% is in the top ten. Sample time point: sample taken at primary tumor resection. Without sorting, whole RNA was sequenced from tumor, nontumor lung or frozen PBMC. The donors, 70 to 80 patients with untreated early-stage non-small cell lung cancer, provided the samples. This clonotype is large in the sample.

The TCR was taken from a male donor with early-stage non-small cell lung cancer. Sample: normal lung tissue next to the tumor, taken at surgery. This chain joins TRBV29-1 and TRBJ2-3; D could derive from TRBD1 or TRBD2 (5 bases each). CDR3 sequence: CSVEPQGSRADTQYF. For the CDR3, the DNA is TGCAGCGTCGAACCACAAGGGAGCAGGGCAGATACGCAGTATTTT.